The clone carrying this T cell receptor (beta chain) was counted between two and nine times. Antigen: not known. This entry belongs to a study of OX40 agonist ivuxolimab in advanced cancers. Study outcomes and limitations: In CD8+ T cells, expanded clones were on average more numerous than in CD4+.

The protocol was immunoSEQ multiplex PCR, while the TCRdb copy is restricted to in-frame clones and leaves out a portion. The sample lists tens of thousands of clones; about nine tenths were seen once. CDR3 length: 15 residues. V was clipped by 1 base and J by 0 bases, with 6 bases between them. Germline-derived CDR1 and CDR2 are KGHSH and LQKENI. The chain links TRBV18 to TRBJ2-2, with unresolved D. Sequences were derived from CD4+ or CD8+ T cells sorted from blood, sampled in a trial of the OX40 agonist ivuxolimab. The source of this sequence is an adult with an advanced solid tumor such as melanoma, head and neck, liver or kidney cancer. The CDR3 DNA sequence: TGTGCCAGCTCACCACTGCAGACGAACACCGGGGAGCTGTTTTTT. It specifies CASSPLQTNTGELFF.